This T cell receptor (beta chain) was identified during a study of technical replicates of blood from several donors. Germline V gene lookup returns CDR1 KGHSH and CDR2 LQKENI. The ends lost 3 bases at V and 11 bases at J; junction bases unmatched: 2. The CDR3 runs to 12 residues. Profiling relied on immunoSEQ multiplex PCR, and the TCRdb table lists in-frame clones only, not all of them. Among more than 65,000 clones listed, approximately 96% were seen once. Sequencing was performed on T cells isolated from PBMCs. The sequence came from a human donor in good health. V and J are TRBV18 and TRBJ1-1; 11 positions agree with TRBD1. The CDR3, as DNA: TGTGCCAGCTCACCGGGACAGGGGGATGCTTTCTTT. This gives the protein CASSPGQGDAFF. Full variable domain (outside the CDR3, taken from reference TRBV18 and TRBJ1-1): NAGVMQNPRHLVRRRGQEARLRCSPMKGHSHVYWYRQLPEEGLKFMVYLQKENIIDESGMPKERFSAEFPKEGPSILRIQQVVRGDSAAYFCASSPGQGDAFFGQGTRLTVV.